The rows below give T cell receptor beta chains drawn from one sample of a study of T cell repertoires in cytomegalovirus infection. TCRdb fed the reads into MiXCR, producing one record per CDR3 protein. Counted here are roughly 920,000 distinct CDR3 sequences, 30% to 40% occurring once; the ten biggest clones make up more than 12%. The antigens for these receptors are not known. This specimen was cultured CD8+ T cells from PBMCs, taken from culture after CMV antigen stimulation. The receptors come from a human donor in good health (CMV status not recorded). Some clones in this sample may be carry-over from other donors' samples. Both conserved end residues are part of each CDR3. A D gene is named only where the DNA matches it firmly. Clone size is not always given. Where it is, it says once, few, many or a class for expanded clones.

j_call	v_call	clone_size	d_call	cdr3_aa	cdr3_nt
TRBJ1-2	TRBV7-9	few	.	CASSGEDYGYTF	TGTGCCAGTAGCGGGGAGGACTATGGCTACACCTTC
TRBJ2-5	TRBV10-3	many	.	CAISETGGSGRRETQYF	TGTGCCATCAGTGAGACAGGTGGTTCAGGACGGAGAGAGACCCAGTACTTC
TRBJ2-1	TRBV7-9	many	.	CASSALMGATYNEQFF	TGTGCCAGCAGCGCCCTAATGGGGGCGACCTACAATGAGCAGTTCTTC
TRBJ1-5	TRBV6-5	few	TRBD1	CASSPQGAPGNQPQHF	TGTGCCAGCAGTCCACAGGGGGCGCCGGGCAATCAGCCCCAGCATTTT
TRBJ2-1	TRBV6-2/TRBV6-3	few	TRBD2	CAGGLAGDNEQFF	TGTGCCGGGGGACTAGCGGGTGACAATGAGCAGTTCTTC
TRBJ2-2	TRBV25-1	few	TRBD1	CASRGQGIITGELFF	TGTGCCAGCAGGGGACAGGGGATAATTACCGGGGAGCTGTTTTTT
TRBJ2-5	TRBV5-1	.	.	CASSIQGGFQETQYF	TGCGCCAGCAGCATTCAGGGGGGGTTTCAAGAGACCCAGTACTTC
TRBJ1-2	TRBV7-9	many	TRBD1	CASSLGTGPLGYGYTF	TGTGCCAGCAGCTTGGGGACAGGCCCATTGGGCTATGGCTACACCTTC
TRBJ1-6	TRBV23-1	few	TRBD1	CASSQFRLGGQGATNSPLHF	TGCGCCAGCAGTCAGTTTCGGCTCGGGGGACAGGGGGCAACAAATTCACCCCTCCACTTT
TRBJ2-1	TRBV18	few	.	CASSPPNNYNEQFF	TGTGCCAGCTCACCACCAAATAACTACAATGAGCAGTTCTTC
TRBJ1-1	TRBV19	.	.	CASSIDPALPRGTEAFF	TGTGCCAGTAGTATAGACCCGGCACTACCGAGGGGCACTGAAGCTTTCTTT
TRBJ2-1	TRBV6-6	.	TRBD2	CASSYYGGGALNEQFF	TGTGCCAGCAGTTATTATGGCGGGGGGGCCTTAAATGAGCAGTTCTTC
TRBJ2-6	TRBV29-1	.	TRBD1	CSVGDRVNSGANVLTF	TGCAGCGTTGGTGACAGGGTAAACTCTGGGGCCAACGTCCTGACTTTC
TRBJ2-7	TRBV6-1	.	TRBD1	CASMRDRGEQYF	TGTGCCAGCATGCGGGACAGGGGCGAGCAGTACTTC
TRBJ2-7	TRBV10-3	.	.	CAISESLYEQYF	TGTGCCATCAGTGAGTCGCTATACGAGCAGTACTTC
TRBJ1-2	TRBV7-9	.	.	CASIQLDRHGYTF	TGTGCCAGCATACAGCTCGACCGTCATGGCTACACCTTC
TRBJ1-5	TRBV5-8	few	TRBD1	CASSLGQGPVQPQHF	TGTGCCAGCAGCCTGGGACAGGGACCCGTTCAGCCCCAGCATTTT
TRBJ1-5	TRBV29-1	.	TRBD1	CSATTGAGYQPQHF	TGCAGCGCCACTACAGGGGCCGGCTATCAGCCCCAGCATTTT
TRBJ1-2	TRBV19	.	TRBD1	CASSIDPGQGASGYTF	TGTGCCAGTAGTATAGATCCAGGACAGGGGGCGAGTGGCTACACCTTC
TRBJ2-2	TRBV7-4	.	.	CLSGELFF	TGTTTGTCCGGGGAGCTGTTTTTT
TRBJ1-1	TRBV15	.	.	CATSRLNTEAFF	TGTGCCACCAGCAGGTTGAACACTGAAGCTTTCTTT
TRBJ2-3	TRBV7-2	many	TRBD2	CAWASGGAGTDTQYF	TGTGCCTGGGCTAGCGGGGGGGCGGGCACAGATACGCAGTATTTT
TRBJ2-7	TRBV27	.	TRBD2	CASRTSGGALEQYF	TGTGCCAGCAGGACTAGCGGGGGGGCCCTCGAGCAGTACTTC
TRBJ2-5	TRBV6-4	.	.	CASSSGENQETQYF	TGTGCCAGCAGTTCGGGGGAGAACCAAGAGACCCAGTACTTC
TRBJ2-1	TRBV6-2/TRBV6-3	.	.	CASSYRTDRSVYEQFF	TGTGCCAGCAGTTATCGGACCGACAGGTCGGTCTATGAGCAGTTCTTC
TRBJ2-5	TRBV2	.	.	CASSEEGPGTQYF	TGTGCCAGCAGTGAAGAGGGCCCCGGGACCCAGTACTTC
TRBJ2-2	TRBV6-2/TRBV6-3	.	TRBD1	CASSYQGQGFNTGELFF	TGTGCCAGCAGTTACCAAGGACAGGGGTTTAACACCGGGGAGCTGTTTTTT
TRBJ2-2	TRBV7-8	many	.	CATVENRELWKLFF	TGTGCCACCGTGGAGAACAGGGAGCTTTGGAAGCTGTTTTTT